This T cell receptor (beta chain) was captured by sequencing in a study of identical twins. This clonotype was counted only a few times. CDR1 is DFQATT and CDR2 is SNEGSKA in the germline V gene (reference sequence). The CDR3 covers 16 residues. V shed 0 bases and J shed 7 bases, with 21 bases lying between them. MiXCR, applied by TCRdb to the 5' RACE reads, yields one record per CDR3 protein. The profile shows around 690,000 distinct CDR3 sequences, about 20% of them singletons. In addition, the sample was reused for a study of T cells expressing NK-cell markers.

The gene calls are TRBV20-1 and TRBJ2-5; D perhaps matches TRBD1 (6 bases). The sequence was collected from a woman under 30 in good health. The sample taken for sequencing was PBMCs. For the CDR3, the DNA is TGCAGTGCTAGAGAGACGAGGGGGTTCCGGGTATTGACCCAGTACTTC. Encoded protein: CSARETRGFRVLTQYF.